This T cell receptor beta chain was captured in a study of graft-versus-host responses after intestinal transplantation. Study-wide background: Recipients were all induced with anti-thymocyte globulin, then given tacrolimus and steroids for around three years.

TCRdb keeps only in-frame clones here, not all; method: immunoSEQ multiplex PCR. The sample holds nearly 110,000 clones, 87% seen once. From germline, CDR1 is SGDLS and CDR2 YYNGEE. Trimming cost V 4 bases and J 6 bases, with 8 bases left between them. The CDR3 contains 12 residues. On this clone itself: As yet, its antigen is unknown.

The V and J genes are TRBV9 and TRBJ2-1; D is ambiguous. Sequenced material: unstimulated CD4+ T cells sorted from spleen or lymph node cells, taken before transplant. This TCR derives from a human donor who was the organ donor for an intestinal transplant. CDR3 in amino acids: CASSYRLNEQFF. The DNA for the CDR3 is TGTGCCAGCAGCTACCGACTCAATGAGCAGTTCTTC.